This T cell receptor (beta chain) derives from a study of OX40 agonist ivuxolimab in advanced cancers. Study at large: People in dose escalation had one of these cancers: hepatocellular carcinoma, melanoma, renal cell or head and neck cancer. Study results and caveats: Within 6 weeks, CD4+ and CD8+ blood T cells expanded clonally at 0.1 to 3.0 mg/kg. Among expanded peripheral T cells, antigen specificity went undetermined.

On this clone: Its specificity is unknown.

Profiling relied on immunoSEQ multiplex PCR, and the TCRdb table lists in-frame clones only, not all of them. The sample has 65,000 or so clones; 88% are singletons. This CDR3 has 15 residues. The germline V gene has CDR1 SGHDN and CDR2 FVKESK. Trimming at V came to 3 bases and at J to 4 bases, leaving 9 bases not matched to a gene. This TCR was sampled from an adult with an advanced solid tumor such as melanoma, head and neck, liver or kidney cancer. The sequenced sample was CD4+ or CD8+ T cells sorted from blood, obtained in a trial of the OX40 agonist ivuxolimab. The gene calls are TRBV14 and TRBJ2-7, with TRBD1 matching 7 bases. The CDR3 DNA reads TGTGCCAGCAGCCATCCGACAGGGCCTGGGTACGAGCAGTACTTC. It specifies CASSHPTGPGYEQYF.